This entry features one T cell receptor beta chain sequence. The antigen it binds to is not known. No clone much larger than this one lies a single base away; base qualities are absent. Trimming at the junction amounts to 1 base on V and 8 bases on J, and the germline ends lie 12 bases apart. CDR1 and CDR2 are drawn from the germline V gene: SQVTM, ANQGSEA. Inclusive of the bounding cysteine and phenylalanine, the CDR3 is 13 residues long. Solely the CDR3 DNA is kept, with 39 bases framed from the first base. In the paper's terms, the treatment or condition label means: high-dose cyclophosphamide on days +3 and +4 as single-agent GVHD prophylaxis. Busulfan and fludarabine conditioning, a related or unrelated marrow graft, and cyclophosphamide on days +3 and +4 were given to PTCy patients. The PTCy-treated patients were drawn from a prospective, multi-institutional clinical trial. Peripheral blood and bone marrow mononuclear cells were isolated by Ficoll-Hypaque density centrifugation and cryopreserved.

Genomic DNA was used for TRB sequencing, which was performed with the immunoSEQ assay at survey resolution or with the hsTCRB kit. The authors' analysis ran thus. The immunoSEQ software handled initial read processing, and the LymphoSeq R package was used for repertoire analyses. For each TRB dataset, clonality was calculated as 1 minus normalized Shannon entropy, and the Gini coefficient was computed as well. Phenotypes of unsorted samples were inferred by mapping TRB sequences from sorted subsets of the recipient or donor onto the same recipient's unsorted samples. TCRdb stores this immuneACCESS table with in-frame sequences only. Part of the clones is absent; in the studies checked, under half of the shortfall reflects unresolved V genes, and no reason is known for the rest. V, J and clone size are those of that table, while D and trimming were read from the DNA. This sample contains 8,000 or so clones, none of which is a singleton. The ten top clones hold around half of the sample.

The data belong to a study of T cells after posttransplantation cyclophosphamide (dated by TCRdb to between 2015 and 2016). Background on the whole study: The study tracked T cell repertoire reconstitution by TRB sequencing after myeloablative bone marrow transplantation using posttransplantation cyclophosphamide as GVHD prophylaxis. Blood from every one of the 30 to 35 PTCy patients who had 1-year posttransplant specimens underwent TRB sequencing. Samples from 30 to 35 PTCy-treated patients, along with samples from about 17 of their related bone marrow donors, underwent antigen receptor sequencing. Because TRA and TRB clonality were tightly correlated in 8 or 9 samples, subsequent TCR analyses were focused on TRB only. Public TRB sequences were compared against a database of over 3,500 sequences linked to responses to pathogens, tumor antigens, self-antigens and alloantigens. TRB sequencing was also done on up to 3 additional blood samples from 2 to 5.2 years after transplant in 3 patients, and on pretransplant blood from a handful of patients. On the study overall, not on this receptor specifically: At 1-2 months, donor-recipient similarity was low but rose over the first year, and the later blood repertoires were often dominated by donor CD8+ memory clones. Across 45 patients, recipient CMV seropositivity and CMV reactivation were highly associated with TRB clonality; PTCy diversity was similar to CNI/methotrexate controls. The TRB repertoires of T cells infiltrating skin or GI tract showed only limited overlap with the TRB repertoires of T cells in blood.

The chain is assembled from TRBV29-1 and TRBJ2-1; TRBD2 is possibly the D segment (6 matching bases). Here the sequenced sample was PBMCs, taken after allogeneic stem cell transplant with posttransplant cyclophosphamide. The source of this sequence is a male patient between 50 and 60 years old who received an allogeneic stem cell transplant from an unrelated donor, was CMV-positive, and had acute GVHD only. Donor T cells from the graft may be present among the T cells after a transplant. The DNA sequence is given as TGCAGCGTTGAAGGGAGGGGTCAGGATGAGCAGTTCTTC. It codes for CSVEGRGQDEQFF.